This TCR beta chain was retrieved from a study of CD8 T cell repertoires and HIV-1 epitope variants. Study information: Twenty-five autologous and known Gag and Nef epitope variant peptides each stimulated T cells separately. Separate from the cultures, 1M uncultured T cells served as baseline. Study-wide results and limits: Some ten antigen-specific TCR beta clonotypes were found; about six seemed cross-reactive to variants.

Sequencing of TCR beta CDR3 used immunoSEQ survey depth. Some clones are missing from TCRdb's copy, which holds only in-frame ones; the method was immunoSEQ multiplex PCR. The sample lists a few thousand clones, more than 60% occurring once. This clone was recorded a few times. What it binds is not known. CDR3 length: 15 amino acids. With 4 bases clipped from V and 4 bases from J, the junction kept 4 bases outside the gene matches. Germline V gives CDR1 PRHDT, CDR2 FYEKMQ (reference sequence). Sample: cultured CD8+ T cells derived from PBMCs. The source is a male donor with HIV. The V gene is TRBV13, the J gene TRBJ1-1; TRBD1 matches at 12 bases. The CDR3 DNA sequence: TGTGCCAGCAGCTCGGGACAGGGGGCGGGCACTGAAGCTTTCTTT. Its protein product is CASSSGQGAGTEAFF.